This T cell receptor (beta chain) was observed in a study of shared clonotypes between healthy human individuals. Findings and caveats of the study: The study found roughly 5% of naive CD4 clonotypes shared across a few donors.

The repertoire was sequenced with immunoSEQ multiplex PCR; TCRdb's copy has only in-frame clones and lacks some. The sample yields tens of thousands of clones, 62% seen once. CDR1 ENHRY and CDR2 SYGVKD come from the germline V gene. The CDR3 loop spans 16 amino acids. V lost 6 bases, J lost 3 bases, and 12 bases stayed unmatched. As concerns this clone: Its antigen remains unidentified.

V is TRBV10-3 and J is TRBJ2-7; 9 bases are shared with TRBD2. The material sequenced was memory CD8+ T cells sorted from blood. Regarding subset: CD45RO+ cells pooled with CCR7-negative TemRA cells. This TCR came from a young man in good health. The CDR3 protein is CAISPSWAGGNYEQYF. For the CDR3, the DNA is TGTGCCATCAGCCCGAGTTGGGCGGGAGGGAACTACGAGCAGTACTTC.